The clone carrying this TCR beta chain was seen many times. Its antigen is still unknown. The data were taken from a study of T cell repertoires in cytomegalovirus infection. On the study more broadly: Both a matching HLA type and CMV infection were indicated by public TCR beta signatures. Findings and limits, study-wide: In two of eight donors, the top clonotype was HLA-C-restricted CMV-specific. Summed public TCR beta family frequency identified CMV carriers bearing the relevant HLA.

TCRdb itself ran the reads through MiXCR, one entry per CDR3 protein. The sample lists about 150,000 distinct CDR3 sequences; around 24% were seen once. CDR3 length: 16 amino acids. Germline V gives CDR1 SGHVS, CDR2 FNYEAQ. The ends lost 0 bases at V and 6 bases at J; junction bases unmatched: 7. This clonotype was obtained from a human donor in good health (CMV status not recorded). Some clones in this sample may be carry-over from other donors' samples. Sequenced: PBMCs. The chain links TRBV7-6 to TRBJ2-3, with 9 bases aligning to TRBD2. The CDR3 sequence is CASSLAGGRAADTQYF. The CDR3, as DNA: TGTGCCAGCAGCTTAGCGGGCGGGAGGGCCGCGGATACGCAGTATTTT.